Below, 6 T cell receptor beta chains from the same sample are listed, as sequenced in a study of T cell responses to AZD1222 COVID-19 vaccine. Using immunoSEQ multiplex PCR, the repertoire was profiled, and TCRdb retains in-frame clones only, with some absent. The table includes some 180,000 clones, roughly nine tenths detected once. Sequencing was performed on peripheral blood, taken 28 days after the second AZD1222 dose. These TCRs come from an adult who received the AZD1222 COVID-19 vaccine.

The V gene is TRBV7-2, the J gene TRBJ2-5; tentative D call: TRBD2 (6 bases). CDR1 and CDR2 from the germline V gene are SGHTA and FQGNSA. Trimming took 5 bases from V and 5 from J, leaving 12 bases between them. The CDR3 covers 13 residues. The DNA for the CDR3 is TGTGCCAGCAGCCCGGGACTCCGGGAGACCCAGTACTTC. This gives the protein CASSPGLRETQYF.

The chain combines TRBV6-2 or TRBV6-3 with TRBJ2-4; unclear D gene. CDR3 length: 16 residues. The V end lost 2 bases, the J end lost 0 bases, and 11 bases lay between the germline ends. Germline-derived CDR1 and CDR2 are MNHEY and SVGEGT. This chain's CDR3 is CASSYNLRVAKNIQYF. In nucleotides, the CDR3 is TGTGCCAGCAGTTACAACTTAAGGGTAGCCAAAAACATTCAGTACTTC.

The chain links TRBV6-5 to TRBJ1-6; TRBD1 aligns across 11 bases. The junction had 5 bases not matched to a gene; V was cut back by 6 bases and J by 10 bases. Germline CDR1 MNHEY, CDR2 SVGAGI. This CDR3 contains 14 residues. This CDR3 is CASSLGQGDSPLHF. The CDR3 DNA reads TGTGCCAGCAGCTTGGGACAGGGGGACTCACCCCTCCACTTT.

V usage is TRBV7-9 and J usage is TRBJ1-2; a possible D gene is TRBD1 (6 bases). The V and J ends lost 1 base and 6 bases respectively, with 12 bases between them. The CDR3 loop spans 14 amino acids. The V gene's germline CDR1 is SEHNR and CDR2 FQNEAQ (reference sequence). The CDR3 protein is CASSLVRGANGYTF. CDR3 nucleotide sequence: TGTGCCAGCAGCTTAGTGAGGGGGGCGAATGGCTACACCTTC. Together with reference TRBV7-9 and TRBJ1-2, the CDR3 gives the full variable domain: DTGVSQNPRHKITKRGQNVTFRCDPISEHNRLYWYRQTLGQGPEFLTYFQNEAQLEKSRLLSDRFSAERPKGSFSTLEIQRTEQGDSAMYLCASSLVRGANGYTFGSGTRLTVV.

The CDR3 DNA sequence: TGTGCCAGTACGCCACCATGGGGTGGAAATAGCACAGATACGCAGTATTTT. Amino acid sequence: CASTPPWGGNSTDTQYF. The chain recombines TRBV19 with TRBJ2-3; D is uncertain. Per germline, CDR1 LNHDA and CDR2 SQIVND (reference sequence). This CDR3 has 17 amino acids. Trimming left V 7 bases short and J 0 bases short, with 20 bases between.

V gene TRBV5-1 combines with J gene TRBJ1-2, with D uncertain. This CDR3 contains 16 residues. Germline V gene lookup returns CDR1 SGHRS and CDR2 YFSETQ. Trimming left V 0 bases short and J 8 bases short, with 20 bases between. The CDR3 region has the DNA TGCGCCAGCAGCTTGGAGGGTACCGCGTTCCTTTGGGGCTACACCTTC. This gives the protein CASSLEGTAFLWGYTF.